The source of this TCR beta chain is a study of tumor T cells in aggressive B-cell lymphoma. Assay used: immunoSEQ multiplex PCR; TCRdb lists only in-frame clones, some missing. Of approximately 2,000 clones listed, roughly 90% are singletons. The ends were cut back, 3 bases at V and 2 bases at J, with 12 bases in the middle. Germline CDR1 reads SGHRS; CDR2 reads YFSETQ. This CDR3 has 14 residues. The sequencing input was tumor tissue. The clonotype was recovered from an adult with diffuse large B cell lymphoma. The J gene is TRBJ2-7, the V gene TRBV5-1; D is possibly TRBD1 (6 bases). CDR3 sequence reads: CASSSLTGTYEQYF. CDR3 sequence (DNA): TGCGCCAGCAGCTCCTTGACAGGCACCTACGAGCAGTACTTC. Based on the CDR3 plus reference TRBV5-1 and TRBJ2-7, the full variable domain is KAGVTQTPRYLIKTRGQQVTLSCSPISGHRSVSWYQQTPGQGLQFLFEYFSETQRNKGNFPGRFSGRQFSNSRSEMNVSTLELGDSALYLCASSSLTGTYEQYFGPGTRLTVT.